This T cell receptor beta chain was sequenced for a study of Ad26.COV2.S vaccination and SARS-CoV-2 variants. Turning to the study itself: Enrolled in COV1001, the donor was in the Ad26.COV2.S trial arm, which received the vaccine. Doses of Ad26.COV2.S were injected into muscle once or twice, 56 days apart.

Repertoires were generated with immunoSEQ multiplex PCR, while TCRdb's copy carries only in-frame clones and drops some. The repertoire holds about 400,000 clones, 83% seen once, with roughly 7.4% in the top ten. Germline CDR1 SGHTA, CDR2 FQGTGA. Trimming cost V 2 bases and J 6 bases, with 17 bases left between them. CDR3 length: 16 residues. Noted treatment: roughly 20 received Ad26.COV2.S at low or high dose, single or two shots; about 5 received placebo; per-sample allocation not given. Sampling happened 63 days after the first vaccine or placebo injection. Built on an Ad26 vector, the vaccine expressed Wuhan-strain SARS-CoV-2 spike.

The sample here was peripheral blood, taken in a trial of Ad26.COV2.S vaccine versus placebo. The receptor was isolated from a person aged 18 to 65 who received the Ad26.COV2.S COVID-19 vaccine or a placebo. The rearrangement links TRBV7-3 to TRBJ1-5; D gene unclear. The CDR3 reads CASSLSPEAPSQPQHF. DNA of the CDR3: TGTGCCAGCAGCTTATCGCCCGAGGCCCCCAGTCAGCCCCAGCATTTT.